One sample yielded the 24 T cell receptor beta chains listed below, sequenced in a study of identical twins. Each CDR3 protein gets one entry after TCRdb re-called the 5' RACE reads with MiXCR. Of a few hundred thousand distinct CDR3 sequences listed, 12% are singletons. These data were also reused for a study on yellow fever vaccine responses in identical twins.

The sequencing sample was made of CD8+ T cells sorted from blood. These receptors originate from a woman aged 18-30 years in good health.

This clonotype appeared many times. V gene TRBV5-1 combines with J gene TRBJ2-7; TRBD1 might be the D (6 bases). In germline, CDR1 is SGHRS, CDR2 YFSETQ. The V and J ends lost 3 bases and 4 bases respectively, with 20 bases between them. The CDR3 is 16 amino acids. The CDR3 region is CASSSITGFGEYEQYF. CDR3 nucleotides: TGCGCCAGCAGCTCCATCACAGGGTTTGGGGAATACGAGCAGTACTTC.

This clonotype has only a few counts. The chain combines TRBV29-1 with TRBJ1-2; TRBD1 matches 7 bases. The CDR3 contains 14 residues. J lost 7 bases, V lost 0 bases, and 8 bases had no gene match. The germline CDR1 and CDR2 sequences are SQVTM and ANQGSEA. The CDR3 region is CSVEETRDRAGYTF. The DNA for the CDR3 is TGCAGCGTTGAAGAAACGCGAGACAGGGCTGGCTACACCTTC.

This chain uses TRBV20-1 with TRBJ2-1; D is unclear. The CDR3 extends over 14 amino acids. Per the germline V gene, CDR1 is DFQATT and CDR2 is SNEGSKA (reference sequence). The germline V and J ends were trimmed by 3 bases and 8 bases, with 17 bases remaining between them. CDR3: CSARLPRTRYEQFF. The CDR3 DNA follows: TGCAGTGCTAGGCTACCCCGGACCCGCTATGAGCAGTTCTTC.

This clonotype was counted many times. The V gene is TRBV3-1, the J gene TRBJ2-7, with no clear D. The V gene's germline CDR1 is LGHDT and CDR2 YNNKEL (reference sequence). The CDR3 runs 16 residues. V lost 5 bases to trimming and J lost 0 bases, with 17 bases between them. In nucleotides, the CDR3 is TGTGCCAGCAGCAACGGTAGGAGTTCGAGCTCCTACGAGCAGTACTTC. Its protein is CASSNGRSSSSYEQYF.

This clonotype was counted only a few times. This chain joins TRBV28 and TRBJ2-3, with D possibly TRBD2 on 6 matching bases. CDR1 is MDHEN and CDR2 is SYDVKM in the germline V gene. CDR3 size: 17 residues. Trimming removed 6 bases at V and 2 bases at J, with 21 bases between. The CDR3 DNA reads TGTGCCAGCAGGGGGGTAGCGGAACTAAATCCCACAGATACGCAGTATTTT. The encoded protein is CASRGVAELNPTDTQYF.

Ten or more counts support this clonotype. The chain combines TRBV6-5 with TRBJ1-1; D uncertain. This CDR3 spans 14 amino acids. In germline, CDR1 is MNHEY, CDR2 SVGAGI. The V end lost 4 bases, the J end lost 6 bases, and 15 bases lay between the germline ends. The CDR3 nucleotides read TGTGCCAGCAGTTTCGCCGACGGCCGCGCTGAAGCTTTCTTT. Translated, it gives CASSFADGRAEAFF.

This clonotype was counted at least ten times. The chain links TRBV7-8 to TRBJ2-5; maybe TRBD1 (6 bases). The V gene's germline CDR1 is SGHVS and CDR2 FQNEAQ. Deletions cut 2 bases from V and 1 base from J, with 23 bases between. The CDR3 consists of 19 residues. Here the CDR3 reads CASSLTPDGDIRSQETQYF. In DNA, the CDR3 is TGTGCCAGCAGCTTAACCCCCGATGGGGACATTAGGTCCCAAGAGACCCAGTACTTC. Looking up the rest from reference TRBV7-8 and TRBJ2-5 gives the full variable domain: GAGVSQSPRYKVAKRGQDVALRCDPISGHVSLFWYQQALGQGPEFLTYFQNEAQLDKSGLPSDRFFAERPEGSVSTLKIQRTQQEDSAVYLCASSLTPDGDIRSQETQYFGPGTRLLVL.

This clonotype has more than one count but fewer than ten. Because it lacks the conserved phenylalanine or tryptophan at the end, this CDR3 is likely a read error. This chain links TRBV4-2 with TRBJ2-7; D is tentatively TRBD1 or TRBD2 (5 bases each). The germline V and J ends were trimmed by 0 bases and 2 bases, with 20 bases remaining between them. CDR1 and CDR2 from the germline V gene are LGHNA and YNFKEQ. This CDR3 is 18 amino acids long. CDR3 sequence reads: CASSQDPPGPHLTYEQYS. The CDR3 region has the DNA TGTGCCAGCAGCCAAGATCCGCCGGGACCACACCTAACCTACGAGCAGTACTCC.

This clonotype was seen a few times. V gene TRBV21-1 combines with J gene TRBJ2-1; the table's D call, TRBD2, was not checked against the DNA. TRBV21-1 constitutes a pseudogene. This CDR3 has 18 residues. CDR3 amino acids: CASSKEDSGASSYNEQFF. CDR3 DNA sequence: TGTGCCAGCAGCAAAGAGGATAGCGGGGCAAGCTCCTACAATGAGCAGTTCTTC.

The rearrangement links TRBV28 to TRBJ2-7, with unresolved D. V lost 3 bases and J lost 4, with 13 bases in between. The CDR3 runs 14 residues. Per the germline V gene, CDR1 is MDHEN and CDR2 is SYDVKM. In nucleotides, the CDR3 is TGTGCCAGCAGTTTCGACGTCACCGGTTACGAGCAGTACTTC. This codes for CASSFDVTGYEQYF.

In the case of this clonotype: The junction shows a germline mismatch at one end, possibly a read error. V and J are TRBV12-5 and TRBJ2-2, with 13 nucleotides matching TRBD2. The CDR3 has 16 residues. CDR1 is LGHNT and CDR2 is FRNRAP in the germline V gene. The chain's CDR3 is CTSGLGLAGTTGELFF. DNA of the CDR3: TGTACTAGTGGTTTGGGACTAGCGGGAACCACCGGGGAGCTGTTTTTT.

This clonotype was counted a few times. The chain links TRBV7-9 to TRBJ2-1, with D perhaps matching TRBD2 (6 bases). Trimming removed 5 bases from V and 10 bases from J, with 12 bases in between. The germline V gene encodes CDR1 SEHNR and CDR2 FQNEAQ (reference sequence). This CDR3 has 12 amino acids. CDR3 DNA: TGTGCCAGCAGCGCGGGATCTTGGGAGCAGTTCTTC. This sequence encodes CASSAGSWEQFF. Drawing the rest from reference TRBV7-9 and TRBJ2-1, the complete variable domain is DTGVSQNPRHKITKRGQNVTFRCDPISEHNRLYWYRQTLGQGPEFLTYFQNEAQLEKSRLLSDRFSAERPKGSFSTLEIQRTEQGDSAMYLCASSAGSWEQFFGPGTRLTVL.

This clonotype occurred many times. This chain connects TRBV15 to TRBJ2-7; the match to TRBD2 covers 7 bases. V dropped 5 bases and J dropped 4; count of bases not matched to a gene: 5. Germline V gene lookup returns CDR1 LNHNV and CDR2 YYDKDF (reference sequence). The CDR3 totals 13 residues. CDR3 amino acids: CATSGTSEYEQYF. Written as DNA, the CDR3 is TGTGCCACCAGCGGCACTAGCGAATACGAGCAGTACTTC.

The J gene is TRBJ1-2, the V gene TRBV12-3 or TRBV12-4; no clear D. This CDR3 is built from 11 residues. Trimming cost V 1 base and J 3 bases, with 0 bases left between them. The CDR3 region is CASSLDYGYTF. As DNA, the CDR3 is TGTGCCAGCAGTTTAGACTATGGCTACACCTTC.

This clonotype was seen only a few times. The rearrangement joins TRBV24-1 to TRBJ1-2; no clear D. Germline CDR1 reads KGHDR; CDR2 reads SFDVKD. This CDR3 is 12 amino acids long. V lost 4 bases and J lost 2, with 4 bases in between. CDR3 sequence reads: CATSEANYGYTF. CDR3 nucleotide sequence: TGTGCCACCAGTGAGGCAAACTATGGCTACACCTTC.

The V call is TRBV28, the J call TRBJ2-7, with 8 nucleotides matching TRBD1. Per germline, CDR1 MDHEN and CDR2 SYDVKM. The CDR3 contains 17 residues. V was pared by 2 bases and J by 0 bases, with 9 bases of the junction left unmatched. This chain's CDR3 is CASSLNRRTGSSYEQYF. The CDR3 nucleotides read TGTGCCAGCAGTTTAAATAGAAGGACAGGGAGCTCCTACGAGCAGTACTTC.

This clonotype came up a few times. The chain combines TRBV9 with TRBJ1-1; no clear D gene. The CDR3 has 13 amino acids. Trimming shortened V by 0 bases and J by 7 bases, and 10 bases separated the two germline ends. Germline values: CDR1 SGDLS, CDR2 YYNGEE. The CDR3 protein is CASSVVSLGEAFF. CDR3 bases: TGTGCCAGCAGCGTAGTGTCCCTGGGTGAAGCTTTCTTT. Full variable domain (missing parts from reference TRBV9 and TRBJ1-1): DSGVTQTPKHLITATGQRVTLRCSPRSGDLSVYWYQQSLDQGLQFLIQYYNGEERAKGNILERFSAQQFPDLHSELNLSSLELGDSALYFCASSVVSLGEAFFGQGTRLTVV.

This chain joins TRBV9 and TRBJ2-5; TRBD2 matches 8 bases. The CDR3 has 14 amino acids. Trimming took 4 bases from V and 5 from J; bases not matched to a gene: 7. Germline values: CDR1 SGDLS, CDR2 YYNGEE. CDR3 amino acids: CASSISGSGETQYF. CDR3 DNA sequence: TGTGCCAGCAGCATCAGCGGGAGTGGGGAGACCCAGTACTTC. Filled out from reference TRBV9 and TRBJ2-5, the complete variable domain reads DSGVTQTPKHLITATGQRVTLRCSPRSGDLSVYWYQQSLDQGLQFLIQYYNGEERAKGNILERFSAQQFPDLHSELNLSSLELGDSALYFCASSISGSGETQYFGPGTRLLVL.

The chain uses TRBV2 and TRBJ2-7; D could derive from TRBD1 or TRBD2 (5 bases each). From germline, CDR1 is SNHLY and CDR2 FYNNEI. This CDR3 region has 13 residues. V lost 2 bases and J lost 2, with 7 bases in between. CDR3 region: CASSEWDAYEQYV. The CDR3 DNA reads TGTGCCAGCAGTGAATGGGACGCCTACGAGCAGTACGTC.

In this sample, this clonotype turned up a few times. The DNA of the CDR3 is TGTGCCAGCAGCCACTGGACTAGCGGGAGGGAGAACACCGGGGAGCTGTTTTTT. It codes for CASSHWTSGRENTGELFF. V and J are TRBV4-2 and TRBJ2-2; the match to TRBD2 covers 15 bases. After removal of 3 bases from V and 1 base from J, the junction contained 3 bases not matched to a gene. Germline V CDR1 and CDR2: LGHNA, YNFKEQ. The CDR3 sequence is 18 residues long.

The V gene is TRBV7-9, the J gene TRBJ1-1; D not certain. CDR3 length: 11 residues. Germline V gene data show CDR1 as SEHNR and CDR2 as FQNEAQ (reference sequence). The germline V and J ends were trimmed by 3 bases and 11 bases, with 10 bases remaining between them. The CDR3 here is CASSLDLAAFF. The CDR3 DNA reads TGTGCCAGCAGCTTGGACCTGGCGGCTTTCTTT.

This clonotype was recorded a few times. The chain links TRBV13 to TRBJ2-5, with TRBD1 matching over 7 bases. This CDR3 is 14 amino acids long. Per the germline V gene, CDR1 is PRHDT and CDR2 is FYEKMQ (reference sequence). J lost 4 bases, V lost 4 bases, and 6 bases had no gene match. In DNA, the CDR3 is TGTGCCAGCAGCTCACAGGGGATCGCAGAGACCCAGTACTTC. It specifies CASSSQGIAETQYF.

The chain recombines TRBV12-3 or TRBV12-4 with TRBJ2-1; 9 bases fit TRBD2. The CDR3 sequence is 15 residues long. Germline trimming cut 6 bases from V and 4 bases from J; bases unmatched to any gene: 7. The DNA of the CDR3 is TGTGCCAGCAGCCGAACGACTAGCGGATACAATGAGCAGTTCTTC. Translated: CASSRTTSGYNEQFF.

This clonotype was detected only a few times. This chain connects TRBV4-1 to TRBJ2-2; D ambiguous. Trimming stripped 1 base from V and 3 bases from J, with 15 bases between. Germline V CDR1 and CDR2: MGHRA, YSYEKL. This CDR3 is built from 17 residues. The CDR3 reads CASSQGLLGWDTGELFF. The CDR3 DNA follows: TGCGCCAGCAGCCAAGGTCTACTGGGTTGGGACACCGGGGAGCTGTTTTTT.